Below are 8 T cell receptor beta chains sequenced from a single sample in a study of blood T cell repertoires in COVID-19. Generated by immunoSEQ multiplex PCR, the TCRdb table keeps only in-frame clones and is missing some. The sample has 80,000 to 100,000 clones, just under 80% seen once. The specimen was peripheral blood. The receptors here all came from a human donor in a cohort sampled during active COVID-19.

The chain combines TRBV10-3 with TRBJ2-2; no reliable D call. Germline CDR1 reads ENHRY; CDR2 reads SYGVKD. CDR3 length: 18 amino acids. V lost 6 bases and J 0 bases, leaving 20 bases between the germline ends. CDR3 nucleotides: TGTGCCATCAGCGGCCGCGAGACGGGTTATACGAACACCGGGGAGCTGTTTTTT. This encodes CAISGRETGYTNTGELFF.

The chain recombines TRBV14 with TRBJ1-1; D ambiguous. V shed 4 bases and J shed 2 bases, with 8 bases lying between them. This CDR3 region has 13 residues. CDR1 and CDR2 (germline): SGHDN, FVKESK. The CDR3 nucleotides are TGTGCCAGCAGCCTCTCGAGAAACACTGAAGCTTTCTTT. Translating it yields CASSLSRNTEAFF.

This clone was seen only a few times. This chain connects TRBV6-6 to TRBJ1-5; weak D call: TRBD1 (6 bases). The CDR3 has 17 amino acids. Per germline, CDR1 MNHNY and CDR2 SVGAGI (reference sequence). Trimming pared 5 bases from V and 1 base from J, leaving 18 bases between. The CDR3 DNA reads TGTGCCAGCAGTCTAGAAGGGGGGGCGGGGAGCAATCAGCCCCAGCATTTT. Translated, it gives CASSLEGGAGSNQPQHF.

The chain has TRBV7-3 and TRBJ1-1, with unresolved D. The CDR3 loop spans 13 amino acids. Germline-derived CDR1 and CDR2 are SGHTA and FQGTGA. V dropped 8 bases and J dropped 4 bases, with 14 bases sitting between them. The CDR3 coding sequence is TGTGCCAGCGGTACACCGGCGGGCACTGAAGCTTTCTTT. Amino acids: CASGTPAGTEAFF.

This rearrangement joins TRBV5-5 to TRBJ2-5; tentative D call: TRBD1 (5 bases). This CDR3 has 15 residues. Germline V CDR1 and CDR2: SGHKS, YYEKEE (reference sequence). V dropped 3 bases and J dropped 2 bases, with 14 bases sitting between them. The DNA for the CDR3 is TGTGCCAGCAGCTACACAGGCGGTCAACAAGAGACCCAGTACTTC. It yields the protein CASSYTGGQQETQYF.

This clone was counted a single time. The genes are TRBV19 and TRBJ2-1; 11 nucleotides match TRBD2. This CDR3 is built from 16 residues. Germline CDR1 is LNHDA and CDR2 is SQIVND (reference sequence). The V and J ends lost 5 bases and 6 bases, in that order; junction bases with no gene match: 9. CDR3 region: CASSLLAGVLINEQFF. In DNA form, the CDR3 reads TGTGCCAGTAGTCTACTAGCGGGAGTACTCATCAATGAGCAGTTCTTC. Full variable domain (outside the CDR3, taken from reference TRBV19 and TRBJ2-1): DGGITQSPKYLFRKEGQNVTLSCEQNLNHDAMYWYRQDPGQGLRLIYYSQIVNDFQKGDIAEGYSVSREKKESFPLTVTSAQKNPTAFYLCASSLLAGVLINEQFFGPGTRLTVL.

The genes are TRBV28 and TRBJ2-7, with D hard to call. The CDR3 consists of 15 residues. With 3 bases removed from V and 0 bases from J, the gap between germline ends came to 12 bases. CDR1 and CDR2 from the germline V gene are MDHEN and SYDVKM. CDR3 sequence reads: CASSFYLLSSYEQYF. The CDR3 bases are TGTGCCAGCAGTTTCTACCTTCTTAGCTCCTACGAGCAGTACTTC.

There are a few counts of this clone. The rearrangement joins TRBV28 to TRBJ2-5; 8 bases agree with TRBD1. The length of the CDR3 is 15 residues. Trimming removed 6 bases from V and 3 bases from J; junction bases left unmatched: 9. The germline V gene has CDR1 MDHEN and CDR2 SYDVKM. The CDR3 region has the DNA TGTGCCAGCAGGCGTCCAGGGGGCTTCGAAGAGACCCAGTACTTC. This codes for CASRRPGGFEETQYF.